This T cell receptor beta chain was observed in a study of regulatory T cells in long-lasting Graves disease. This clonotype was detected ten times or more. The CDR3 consists of 16 residues. Trimming removed 0 bases at V and 0 bases at J, with 14 bases between. Germline loops: CDR1 SQVTM, CDR2 ANQGSEA. iRepertoire HTBI primers and Arm-PCR of CDR3 regions built TCR beta libraries. TCRdb recomputed calls from the multiplex PCR reads with MiXCR, one row per CDR3 protein. The sample yields 400,000 to 500,000 distinct CDR3 sequences, 20% to 25% seen once. Time point given: persistent/refractory GD, antithyroid drugs over 5 years with positive TRAb. PBMC RNA served as the TCR library source.

The material was peripheral blood mononuclear cells (PBMCs), obtained when the disease was refractory, from a patient treated with antithyroid drugs. This chain joins TRBV29-1 and TRBJ1-2; possibly TRBD1 for D (6 bases). The clonotype comes from a female donor with Graves disease. The CDR3 bases are TGCAGCGTTGAAGATCCCCAGGGGATCACTAACTATGGCTACACCTTC. Translated: CSVEDPQGITNYGYTF. The whole variable domain, remainder taken from reference TRBV29-1 and TRBJ1-2, is SAVISQKPSRDICQRGTSLTIQCQVDSQVTMMFWYRQQPGQSLTLIATANQGSEATYESGFVIDKFPISRPNLTFSTLTVSNMSPEDSSIYLCSVEDPQGITNYGYTFGSGTRLTVV.